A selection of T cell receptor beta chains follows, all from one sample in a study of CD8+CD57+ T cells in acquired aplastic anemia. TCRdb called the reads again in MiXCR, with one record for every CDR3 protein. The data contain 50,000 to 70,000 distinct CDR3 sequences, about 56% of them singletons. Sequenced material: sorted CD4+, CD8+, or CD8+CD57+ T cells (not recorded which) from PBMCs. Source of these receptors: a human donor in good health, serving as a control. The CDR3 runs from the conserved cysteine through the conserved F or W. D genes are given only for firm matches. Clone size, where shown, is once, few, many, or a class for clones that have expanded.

cdr3_nt: TGTGCCAGCAGTGAAGTGGGGGGTAGGGGGAAGACCCAGTACTTC
cdr3_aa: CASSEVGGRGKTQYF
clone_size: few
v_call: TRBV2
j_call: TRBJ2-5
cdr3_length: 15
d_call: .

cdr3_nt: TGTGCCAGCTCACCACCGTCAGGGCGGGACACTGAAGCTTTCTTT
cdr3_aa: CASSPPSGRDTEAFF
clone_size: many
v_call: TRBV18
j_call: TRBJ1-1
cdr3_length: 15
d_call: .

cdr3_nt: TGTGCCAGCAGTTTCGGGTTGGGCACTGAAGCTTTCTTT
cdr3_aa: CASSFGLGTEAFF
clone_size: many
v_call: TRBV12-3/TRBV12-4
j_call: TRBJ1-1
cdr3_length: 13
d_call: .

cdr3_nt: TGCAGTGCTAGACCCGCCCCGGGACATTTGAACACTGAAGCTTTCTTT
cdr3_aa: CSARPAPGHLNTEAFF
clone_size: many
v_call: TRBV20-1
j_call: TRBJ1-1
cdr3_length: 16
d_call: .

cdr3_nt: TGTGCCAGCAGCCCTCAGGGGGCCGGCGCAGATACGCAGTATTTT
cdr3_aa: CASSPQGAGADTQYF
clone_size: many
v_call: TRBV3-1
j_call: TRBJ2-3
cdr3_length: 15
d_call: TRBD1

cdr3_nt: TGTGCCAGCAGCCAACAGGGGGGGACGTCAGGAAACACCATATATTTT
cdr3_aa: CASSQQGGTSGNTIYF
clone_size: many
v_call: TRBV7-6
j_call: TRBJ1-3
cdr3_length: 16
d_call: TRBD1

cdr3_nt: TGTGCCAGCAGCTTAGCGACGTGGCAGTACTTC
cdr3_aa: CASSLATWQYF
clone_size: .
v_call: TRBV7-9
j_call: TRBJ2-7
cdr3_length: 11
d_call: .

cdr3_nt: TGTGCCAGCACCCCGTTGACTAGAAGCTCCTACAATGAGCAGTTCTTC
cdr3_aa: CASTPLTRSSYNEQFF
clone_size: many
v_call: TRBV6-1
j_call: TRBJ2-1
cdr3_length: 16
d_call: .

cdr3_nt: TGTGCCAGCAGCTTAGAGCGGGGGCGGACCTACGAGCAGTACTTC
cdr3_aa: CASSLERGRTYEQYF
clone_size: medium-sized
v_call: TRBV7-2
j_call: TRBJ2-7
cdr3_length: 15
d_call: TRBD2

cdr3_nt: TGTGCCAGCAGCCGAACAGGGGAAGGCTCCTACGAGCAGTACTTC
cdr3_aa: CASSRTGEGSYEQYF
clone_size: .
v_call: TRBV11-2
j_call: TRBJ2-7
cdr3_length: 15
d_call: TRBD1

cdr3_nt: TGTGCCAGCAGCTTGCCAGGGGTGTCACCCCTCCACTTT
cdr3_aa: CASSLPGVSPLHF
clone_size: many
v_call: TRBV5-8
j_call: TRBJ1-6
cdr3_length: 13
d_call: .

cdr3_nt: TGCAGTGCTAGAGGGGCAGGGGGTTATGGCTACACCTTC
cdr3_aa: CSARGAGGYGYTF
clone_size: many
v_call: TRBV20-1
j_call: TRBJ1-2
cdr3_length: 13
d_call: TRBD1

cdr3_nt: TGTGCCAGCAGTTACTCCTTTCAAGGGACAGCGAACTACGAGCAGTACTTC
cdr3_aa: CASSYSFQGTANYEQYF
clone_size: .
v_call: TRBV6-2/TRBV6-3
j_call: TRBJ2-7
cdr3_length: 17
d_call: TRBD1

cdr3_nt: TGTGCCGGCAGCTTAGCCGGAAACTATGGCTACACCTTC
cdr3_aa: CAGSLAGNYGYTF
clone_size: .
v_call: TRBV7-2
j_call: TRBJ1-2
cdr3_length: 13
d_call: .

cdr3_nt: TGTGCCAGCAGCCGGACTAGCGGGTCTACCCCTACGCAGTATTTT
cdr3_aa: CASSRTSGSTPTQYF
clone_size: many
v_call: TRBV3-1
j_call: TRBJ2-3
cdr3_length: 15
d_call: TRBD2

cdr3_nt: TGTGCCAGCAGCCCACCGAAACTAGGACTAGCGGGGAGAAATGAGCAGTTCTTC
cdr3_aa: CASSPPKLGLAGRNEQFF
clone_size: many
v_call: TRBV7-9
j_call: TRBJ2-1
cdr3_length: 18
d_call: TRBD2

cdr3_nt: TGTGCCAGCAGTCGGGTTGGCGAGCAGTACTTC
cdr3_aa: CASSRVGEQYF
clone_size: .
v_call: TRBV6-1
j_call: TRBJ2-7
cdr3_length: 11
d_call: .

cdr3_nt: TGTGCCAGCAGCTTCACTAGCGGGAACAATGAGCAGTTCTTC
cdr3_aa: CASSFTSGNNEQFF
clone_size: many
v_call: TRBV11-2
j_call: TRBJ2-1
cdr3_length: 14
d_call: TRBD2

cdr3_nt: TGTGCCAGCAGCTTTCCCGGGGTCGATCAGCCCCAGCATTTT
cdr3_aa: CASSFPGVDQPQHF
clone_size: .
v_call: TRBV7-2
j_call: TRBJ1-5
cdr3_length: 14
d_call: .

cdr3_nt: TGTGCCAGCGTACCCTTGGGGGGGGGTACAGATACGCAGTATTTC
cdr3_aa: CASVPLGGGTDTQYF
clone_size: .
v_call: TRBV25-1
j_call: TRBJ2-3
cdr3_length: 15
d_call: TRBD2

cdr3_nt: TGCGCCAGCAGTCGGCAGCCAGCCTACGAGCAGTACTTC
cdr3_aa: CASSRQPAYEQYF
clone_size: .
v_call: TRBV10-1
j_call: TRBJ2-7
cdr3_length: 13
d_call: .

cdr3_nt: TGTGCCAGCAGCGGGCTTGGACTAGCGGGGCGCAATGAGCAGTTCTTC
cdr3_aa: CASSGLGLAGRNEQFF
clone_size: .
v_call: TRBV11-2
j_call: TRBJ2-1
cdr3_length: 16
d_call: TRBD2

cdr3_nt: TGTGCCAGTAGTTACCTTGGACTAGCGGGAGGGGGTGATACGCAGTATTTT
cdr3_aa: CASSYLGLAGGGDTQYF
clone_size: few
v_call: TRBV19
j_call: TRBJ2-3
cdr3_length: 17
d_call: TRBD2

cdr3_nt: TGTGCCACCAGCAACCCGGTAGGGGTCAACACCGGGGAGCTGTTTTTT
cdr3_aa: CATSNPVGVNTGELFF
clone_size: .
v_call: TRBV15
j_call: TRBJ2-2
cdr3_length: 16
d_call: .

cdr3_nt: TGCGCCAGCAGCCTGAAGGCGGGCTCCTATAATTCACCCCTCCACTTT
cdr3_aa: CASSLKAGSYNSPLHF
clone_size: many
v_call: TRBV5-1
j_call: TRBJ1-6
cdr3_length: 16
d_call: .

cdr3_nt: TGTGCCAGCAACGAGGCGGTACTCCGTGATACGCAGTATTTT
cdr3_aa: CASNEAVLRDTQYF
clone_size: few
v_call: TRBV19
j_call: TRBJ2-3
cdr3_length: 14
d_call: .

cdr3_nt: TGTGCCAGTAGTGCGCGGCGGGACCACAATCAGCCCCAGCATTTT
cdr3_aa: CASSARRDHNQPQHF
clone_size: .
v_call: TRBV19
j_call: TRBJ1-5
cdr3_length: 15
d_call: .